Below are 6 T cell receptor beta chains sequenced from a single sample in a study of blood T cells in healthy people across ages. With a J-beta primer mix and a sample-barcoded 5' primer, a second PCR ran about 7 to 12 cycles. Each CDR3 protein gets one entry after TCRdb re-called the 5' RACE reads with MiXCR. The sample lists around 780,000 distinct CDR3 sequences, about 56% seen once, with more than 25% in the top ten. Material for sequencing was blood. These TCRs come from a man aged 40-50 years in good health.

This clonotype was seen only a few times. The CDR3 loop reads CSGGGPYGYTF. The CDR3 nucleotides are TGCAGTGGAGGGGGCCCCTATGGCTACACCTTC. The chain combines TRBV20-1 with TRBJ1-2, with 7 bases lining up with TRBD1. This CDR3 contains 11 residues. Per the germline V gene, CDR1 is DFQATT and CDR2 is SNEGSKA (reference sequence). The V segment lost 7 bases and the J segment 4 bases; nucleotides outside the gene matches: 3.

Only one count was recorded for this clonotype. This chain connects TRBV11-2 to TRBJ2-1; 12 bases are a match to TRBD2. The J segment lost 2 bases and the V segment lost 4 bases, leaving 3 bases of the junction unmatched. CDR3 size: 16 residues. Germline CDR1 reads SGHAT; CDR2 reads FQNNGV. Written as DNA, the CDR3 is TGTGCCAGCAGCTCTCGGACTAGCGGGGCCTACAATGAGCAGTTCTTC. As protein: CASSSRTSGAYNEQFF. Full variable domain (missing parts from reference TRBV11-2 and TRBJ2-1): EAGVAQSPRYKIIEKRQSVAFWCNPISGHATLYWYQQILGQGPKLLIQFQNNGVVDDSQLPKDRFSAERLKGVDSTLKIQPAKLEDSAVYLCASSSRTSGAYNEQFFGPGTRLTVL.

In this sample, this clonotype turned up a few times. The rearrangement joins TRBV4-2 to TRBJ2-5; 7 nucleotides line up with TRBD2. V dropped 6 bases and J dropped 0; count of bases not matched to a gene: 22. Germline CDR1 reads LGHNA; CDR2 reads YNFKEQ. CDR3 length equals 20 residues. The CDR3 sequence is CASSRDSWGGRPSYQETQYF. The CDR3 nucleotides read TGTGCCAGCAGTCGAGACTCTTGGGGGGGAAGACCTTCGTACCAAGAGACCCAGTACTTC.

This chain links TRBV4-1 with TRBJ2-1, with a weak D call TRBD2 (6 bases). CDR1 is MGHRA, CDR2 YSYEKL, per germline. CDR3 length equals 14 residues. Trimming cost V 3 bases and J 12 bases, with 18 bases left between them. The CDR3 is CASSQAREATGQFF. The CDR3 coding sequence is TGCGCCAGCAGCCAGGCCAGGGAGGCGACGGGGCAGTTCTTC.

The V and J genes are TRBV21-1 and TRBJ2-3; the table calls TRBD2, which could not be checked here. TRBV21-1 is reported as a pseudogene. The CDR3 loop spans 16 amino acids. As DNA, the CDR3 is TGTGCCAGCAGCGCCCGCGGACTAGCGGTCACAGATACGCAGTATTTT. Amino acids: CASSARGLAVTDTQYF.

As for this clonotype: Being one base from a much bigger clone, this may be a read error. The chain combines TRBV28 with TRBJ2-1, with a tentative D call TRBD2 (6 bases). The CDR3 loop spans 19 amino acids. Germline lookup yields CDR1 MDHEN and CDR2 SYDVKM. CDR3 in amino acids: CASRPSGSRWGVSYKEQFF. For the CDR3, the DNA is TGTGCCAGCAGACCCTCGGGGTCTCGGTGGGGGGTTTCCTACAAGGAGCAGTTCTTC.